This T cell receptor (beta chain) is from a study of T cells in Graves' hyperthyroidism and ophthalmopathy. General study points: From stable hyperthyroidism, ophthalmopathy was set apart by a 13 V-J model. Within blood appeared most thyroid clonotypes that had expanded above 0.001.

In regard to this clonotype: Antigen: not known.

Germline CDR1 reads SGHNT; CDR2 reads YYREEE (reference sequence). Between the trimmed V and J ends, which lost 1 base and 7 bases, there was a span of 6 bases. The CDR3 loop spans 13 amino acids. Each person with ophthalmopathy scored at least 3 on the Clinical Activity Score, reached NOSPECS grade 4 or higher, and had been ill under 3 months. From RNA transcripts, TCR beta CDR3 regions were amplified. RT-PCR in the first round (using the HTBI primer set) targeted the TCR CDR3. From the multiplex PCR reads, TCRdb called clonotypes with MiXCR, one entry per CDR3 protein. The data show 250,000 to 350,000 distinct CDR3 sequences, about a sixth seen once.

Sequenced: blood. The chain couples TRBV5-4 to TRBJ1-6; D is uncertain. The TCR sequence derives from a woman aged 55-69 years with Graves' ophthalmopathy. CDR3 in amino acids: CASSLTGNSPLHF. For the CDR3, the DNA is TGTGCCAGCAGCTTGACTGGAAATTCACCCCTCCACTTT. The full variable domain, its missing parts supplied by reference TRBV5-4 and TRBJ1-6, is ETGVTQSPTHLIKTRGQQVTLRCSSQSGHNTVSWYQQALGQGPQFIFQYYREEENGRGNFPPRFSGLQFPNYSSELNVNALELDDSALYLCASSLTGNSPLHFGNGTRLTVT.